These 17 T cell receptor beta chains were sequenced from one sample in a study of early T cells in non-severe SARS-CoV-2 infection. One entry per CDR3 protein, called by TCRdb with MiXCR from the 5' RACE reads. The sample gives 25,000 to 35,000 distinct CDR3 sequences, over 6.5% of which show up once; 4% to 5% is in the top ten. The specimen sequenced was whole blood. These receptors all stem from an adult who was a healthcare worker with PCR-confirmed SARS-CoV-2 infection or an uninfected control (not recorded which).

There are many counts of this clonotype. The chain has TRBV9 and TRBJ2-1; D is possibly TRBD1 or TRBD2 (6 bases each). This CDR3 has 17 amino acids. Germline loops: CDR1 SGDLS, CDR2 YYNGEE. Deletions cut 5 bases from V and 0 bases from J, with 18 bases between. This CDR3 reads CASSHPGGYLSYNEQFF. The CDR3 region has the DNA TGTGCCAGCAGTCACCCCGGGGGCTACCTCTCCTACAATGAGCAGTTCTTC.

This clonotype was detected many times. The rearrangement uses TRBV3-1 and TRBJ1-1; no definite D call. Trimming took 1 base from V and 5 from J, leaving 5 bases between them. CDR1 is LGHDT and CDR2 is YNNKEL in the germline V gene (reference sequence). The CDR3 has 12 residues. CDR3 sequence: CASSQVYTEAFF. The CDR3 DNA follows: TGTGCCAGCAGCCAAGTTTATACTGAAGCTTTCTTT.

There are a few counts of this clonotype. CDR3 region: CSVEVSTAEAFF. The CDR3 DNA sequence: TGCAGCGTTGAAGTTTCGACAGCCGAAGCTTTCTTT. The J gene is TRBJ1-1, the V gene TRBV29-1; TRBD1 might be the D (5 bases). Looked up from germline, CDR1 is SQVTM and CDR2 is ANQGSEA. The CDR3 contains 12 residues. V shed 1 base and J shed 8 bases, with 11 bases lying between them.

J is TRBJ2-1 and V is TRBV30, with a possible D match to TRBD1 (5 bases). CDR1 GTSNPN and CDR2 SVGIG come from the germline V gene (reference sequence). CDR3 length: 13 amino acids. Trimming left V 2 bases short and J 9 bases short, with 14 bases between. The CDR3 loop is CAWSPITQGEQFF. CDR3 nucleotides: TGTGCCTGGAGTCCTATTACCCAGGGTGAGCAGTTCTTC.

This clonotype was detected ten times or more. The chain recombines TRBV11-3 with TRBJ2-3; perhaps TRBD1 as D (5 bases). This CDR3 has 14 residues. The V gene's germline CDR1 is SGHNT and CDR2 YENEEA. V dropped 2 bases and J dropped 4 bases, with 10 bases sitting between them. CDR3 bases: TGTGCCAGCAGCTTACACCAGGGCTCAGATACGCAGTATTTT. This translates into CASSLHQGSDTQYF.

J is TRBJ2-7 and V is TRBV20-1; TRBD2 agrees at 9 bases. The CDR3 covers 13 residues. After removal of 2 bases from V and 6 bases from J, the junction contained 5 bases not matched to a gene. CDR1 is DFQATT, CDR2 SNEGSKA, per germline (reference sequence). The CDR3 coding sequence is TGCAGTGCTAGACTAGCGGGAAGACTCGAGCAGTACTTC. Its protein product is CSARLAGRLEQYF.

This clonotype appeared a few times. The chain uses TRBV11-2 and TRBJ2-5; TRBD1 matches 7 bases. Germline V lookup: CDR1 SGHAT, CDR2 FQNNGV. J lost 2 bases, V lost 5 bases, and 8 bases had no gene match. CDR3 length: 15 amino acids. This chain's CDR3 is CASSTTGTAQETQYF. The CDR3 DNA reads TGTGCCAGCAGCACCACCGGGACAGCACAAGAGACCCAGTACTTC. The whole variable domain, filled in from reference TRBV11-2 and TRBJ2-5, reads EAGVAQSPRYKIIEKRQSVAFWCNPISGHATLYWYQQILGQGPKLLIQFQNNGVVDDSQLPKDRFSAERLKGVDSTLKIQPAKLEDSAVYLCASSTTGTAQETQYFGPGTRLLVL.

This clonotype was seen repeatedly, ten times or more. The chain uses TRBV29-1 and TRBJ2-7; D tentatively fits TRBD1 or TRBD2 (6 bases each). The CDR3 has 13 amino acids. Trimming took off 5 bases at V and 7 bases at J, with 18 bases between the two ends. CDR1 SQVTM and CDR2 ANQGSEA come from the germline V gene. CDR3 in amino acids: CSVKEGRGGEQYF. Written as DNA, the CDR3 is TGCAGCGTTAAGGAAGGCAGGGGAGGAGAGCAGTACTTC.

V and J are TRBV12-2 and TRBJ2-2; no DNA check was done on the table's D call, TRBD1. TRBV12-2 is classified as a pseudogene. This CDR3 has 14 amino acids. The CDR3: CARKGAPNTGELFF. CDR3 nucleotides: TGTGCAAGGAAGGGGGCACCGAACACCGGGGAGCTGTTTTTT.

This chain joins TRBV7-9 and TRBJ2-7; unclear D gene. CDR3 length equals 15 residues. Deletions cut 5 bases from V and 1 base from J, with 15 bases between. CDR1 is SEHNR and CDR2 is FQNEAQ in the germline V gene (reference sequence). The CDR3 DNA sequence: TGTGCCAGCAGCCCCTCGCTGGAGCGATCCTACGAGCAGTACTTC. Protein product: CASSPSLERSYEQYF. The variable domain in full, completed from reference TRBV7-9 and TRBJ2-7, reads DTGVSQNPRHKITKRGQNVTFRCDPISEHNRLYWYRQTLGQGPEFLTYFQNEAQLEKSRLLSDRFSAERPKGSFSTLEIQRTEQGDSAMYLCASSPSLERSYEQYFGPGTRLTVT.

This clonotype was recorded many times. The V call is TRBV5-1, the J call TRBJ2-7; D not resolved. V was trimmed by 2 bases and J by 0 bases, leaving 9 bases between them. Germline CDR1 reads SGHRS; CDR2 reads YFSETQ. CDR3 length: 14 residues. The CDR3 loop is CASSFLGSSYEQYF. CDR3 in DNA: TGCGCCAGCAGCTTCTTAGGATCCTCCTACGAGCAGTACTTC.

This clonotype turned up a few times. The genes are TRBV11-2 and TRBJ1-4; D ambiguous. The CDR3 contains 16 residues. V was clipped by 5 bases and J by 7 bases, with 20 bases between them. Germline V lookup: CDR1 SGHAT, CDR2 FQNNGV. The CDR3 nucleotides read TGTGCCAGCAGCCCTAATGGATTAGCGGGTTTTGAAAAACTGTTTTTT. It codes for CASSPNGLAGFEKLFF.

This clonotype was observed many times. The chain is built from TRBV27 and TRBJ2-3; TRBD1 might be the D (5 bases). The CDR3 spans 12 residues. V lost 7 bases and J 6 bases, leaving 11 bases between the germline ends. CDR1 is MNHEY, CDR2 SMNVEV, per germline (reference sequence). CDR3 sequence: CASTQWGDTQYF. The DNA for the CDR3 is TGTGCCAGCACCCAATGGGGCGATACGCAGTATTTT.

This clonotype was counted only a few times. This rearrangement joins TRBV5-4 to TRBJ1-2; D gene ambiguous. The germline V gene has CDR1 SGHNT and CDR2 YYREEE (reference sequence). V gave up 2 bases and J gave up 3 bases, with 14 bases separating them. The CDR3 runs 15 residues. The CDR3 DNA follows: TGTGCCAGCAGCTTTCGCGGACCCAAGGACTATGGCTACACCTTC. The encoded protein is CASSFRGPKDYGYTF.

This clonotype was found many times. The chain carries TRBV6-6 and TRBJ2-6, with TRBD1 identical over 7 bases. V lost 5 bases and J lost 7; bases outside the gene matches: 8. CDR1 and CDR2 (germline): MNHNY, SVGAGI (reference sequence). This CDR3 region has 15 residues. The CDR3 here is CASSDPTGIANVLTF. The CDR3 DNA sequence: TGTGCCAGCAGTGATCCGACAGGGATAGCCAACGTCCTGACTTTC.

This clonotype has ten or more counts. The chain joins TRBV14 to TRBJ2-7; D is perhaps TRBD2 (6 bases). Trimming pared 1 base from V and 2 bases from J, leaving 12 bases between. The germline V gene has CDR1 SGHDN and CDR2 FVKESK. This CDR3 spans 15 amino acids. CDR3: CASSQGTGETYEQYF. The CDR3 DNA follows: TGTGCCAGCAGCCAAGGGACGGGGGAGACCTACGAGCAGTACTTC.

This clonotype has a handful of counts. The chain carries TRBV10-3 and TRBJ2-3; 16 positions match TRBD2. Unmatched junction bases numbered 9, after V lost 10 bases and J lost 2 bases. CDR3 size: 17 residues. Germline V gene lookup returns CDR1 ENHRY and CDR2 SYGVKD. The CDR3 region is CASTGTSGRAVTDTQYF. DNA for the CDR3: TGTGCCAGCACCGGGACTAGCGGGAGGGCCGTCACAGATACGCAGTATTTT.